The 17 T cell receptor beta chains reported below all come from one sample, sequenced in a study of T cells after yellow fever vaccination. Via MiXCR, TCRdb re-called the 5' RACE reads, giving one row per CDR3 protein. In the table there are 360,000 or so distinct CDR3 sequences, roughly 10% of which are singletons. Source: PBMCs, taken on the day of the first yellow fever vaccination. The receptors originated from a man between 18 and 29 years old who received the YFV17D yellow fever vaccine.

A note on this clonotype: Being one base from a much bigger clone, this may be a read error. The rearrangement links TRBV5-1 to TRBJ2-7, with 7 bases lining up with TRBD1. Per the germline V gene, CDR1 is SGHRS and CDR2 is YFSETQ. This CDR3 has 15 residues. CDR3 in DNA: TGCGTCAGCAGCGAAGGACAGGCTAGCTCCTACGAGCAGTACTTC. This translates into CVSSEGQASSYEQYF.

The chain carries TRBV3-1 and TRBJ2-3; 7 nucleotides match TRBD1. The CDR3 is made up of 14 amino acids. In germline, CDR1 is LGHDT, CDR2 YNNKEL (reference sequence). V shed 4 bases, J shed 7 bases, and the junction held 8 bases outside the gene matches. In DNA form, the CDR3 reads TGTGCCAGCAGCCGGGTAGGGGGCCAAAATACGCAGTATTTT. This encodes CASSRVGGQNTQYF.

J is TRBJ1-1 and V is TRBV6-1; D call uncertain. The ends were cut back, 7 bases at V and 0 bases at J, with 12 bases in the middle. Germline V gene data show CDR1 as MNHNS and CDR2 as SASEGT. The CDR3 runs to 14 residues. For the CDR3, the DNA is TGTGCCAGCAACGGGGATGGAGTGAACACTGAAGCTTTCTTT. Its translation is CASNGDGVNTEAFF.

This clonotype was picked up many times. This sequence joins TRBV14 and TRBJ1-3; no firm D call. The CDR3 runs 13 residues. Germline values: CDR1 SGHDN, CDR2 FVKESK. The germline V and J ends were trimmed by 4 bases and 2 bases, with 6 bases remaining between them. This chain's CDR3 is CASSPGTGNTIYF. The CDR3 nucleotides read TGTGCCAGCAGCCCGGGAACTGGAAACACCATATATTTT.

On this clonotype: Just one base apart from a much larger clone, this may be a read error. The chain links TRBV12-3 or TRBV12-4 to TRBJ2-5; 9 bases fit TRBD1. The CDR3 length is 15 residues. CDR3 nucleotides: TGTACCAGCAGTTTAGACAGGGGGAACCAAGAGACCCAGTACTTC. Protein sequence: CTSSLDRGNQETQYF.

This clonotype was detected many times. This chain joins TRBV5-1 and TRBJ1-1; perhaps TRBD1 as D (5 bases). Germline V gene data show CDR1 as SGHRS and CDR2 as YFSETQ. This CDR3 is 13 amino acids long. With 3 bases removed from V and 1 base from J, the gap between germline ends came to 7 bases. The CDR3 DNA follows: TGCGCCAGCAGCTGGGGGGGGAACACTGAAGCTTTCTTT. Protein: CASSWGGNTEAFF.

This clonotype was seen a few times. The CDR3, as DNA: TGTGCCAGTAGTATAGGGGACGAGGGTTACACTGAAGCTTTCTTT. Protein product: CASSIGDEGYTEAFF. The V and J genes are TRBV19 and TRBJ1-1; possibly TRBD1 for D (5 bases). The CDR3 spans 15 residues. The germline V and J ends were trimmed by 1 base and 3 bases, with 12 bases remaining between them. Germline V lookup: CDR1 LNHDA, CDR2 SQIVND (reference sequence).

The chain has TRBV29-1 and TRBJ2-3; TRBD2 aligns across 8 bases. The V gene's germline CDR1 is SQVTM and CDR2 ANQGSEA. The J segment lost 2 bases and the V segment lost 0 bases, leaving 7 bases of the junction unmatched. This CDR3 contains 16 residues. The CDR3 region has the DNA TGCAGCGTTGAAGATGTACGGGGGGGCGACACAGATACGCAGTATTTT. Translation: CSVEDVRGGDTDTQYF.

This clonotype was picked up a small number of times. The chain has TRBV7-2 and TRBJ2-7; the D gene is possibly TRBD2 (5 bases). Per the germline V gene, CDR1 is SGHTA and CDR2 is FQGNSA. V dropped 3 bases and J dropped 3 bases, with 15 bases sitting between them. This CDR3 has 15 amino acids. The CDR3 loop is CASSFAWGEFYEQYF. CDR3 in DNA: TGTGCCAGCAGCTTTGCCTGGGGAGAATTCTACGAGCAGTACTTC.

The chain couples TRBV20-1 to TRBJ2-1; D may match TRBD1 or TRBD2 (6 bases each). CDR1 is DFQATT and CDR2 is SNEGSKA in the germline V gene (reference sequence). The CDR3 spans 14 residues. V lost 6 bases and J lost 4, with 16 bases in between. The CDR3 DNA reads TGCAGTGCCTCAACAGGGAGGTCATACAATGAGCAGTTCTTC. It is translated as CSASTGRSYNEQFF.

This clonotype occurred many times. The rearrangement links TRBV27 to TRBJ2-5; D gene ambiguous. The germline V gene has CDR1 MNHEY and CDR2 SMNVEV (reference sequence). The V gene lost 6 bases and the J gene lost 2 bases, with 13 bases spanning the gap. The CDR3 totals 14 residues. This chain's CDR3 is CASRTRVSQETQYF. The CDR3 DNA reads TGTGCCAGCAGAACCCGCGTCTCTCAAGAGACCCAGTACTTC.

This clonotype was found a few times. The rearrangement links TRBV6-5 to TRBJ1-1; D perhaps matches TRBD1 (5 bases). This CDR3 region has 12 residues. V was trimmed by 6 bases and J by 10 bases, leaving 15 bases between them. Germline V CDR1 and CDR2: MNHEY, SVGAGI. The CDR3 is CASSGGGFRAFF. The CDR3 coding sequence is TGTGCCAGCAGCGGGGGGGGGTTTCGAGCTTTCTTT.

This clonotype was found many times. This chain joins TRBV2 and TRBJ1-6, with a tentative D call TRBD1 (5 bases). Per the germline V gene, CDR1 is SNHLY and CDR2 is FYNNEI. This CDR3 is built from 14 residues. Trimming shortened V by 6 bases and J by 7 bases, and 13 bases separated the two germline ends. Here the CDR3 DNA reads TGTGCCAGCAGACGGGGCTTTGGGAATTCACCCCTCCACTTT. This encodes CASRRGFGNSPLHF. Drawing the rest from reference TRBV2 and TRBJ1-6, the complete variable domain is EPEVTQTPSHQVTQMGQEVILRCVPISNHLYFYWYRQILGQKVEFLVSFYNNEISEKSEIFDDQFSVERPDGSNFTLKIRSTKLEDSAMYFCASRRGFGNSPLHFGNGTRLTVT.

J is TRBJ1-4 and V is TRBV18; D is possibly TRBD1 (6 bases). Germline V gives CDR1 KGHSH, CDR2 LQKENI. The germline V and J ends were trimmed by 2 bases and 3 bases, with 10 bases remaining between them. This CDR3 is built from 15 residues. CDR3 DNA sequence: TGTGCCAGCTCACCAAGGGGGAGCCCTAATGAAAAACTGTTTTTT. Encoded protein: CASSPRGSPNEKLFF.

The J gene is TRBJ2-1, the V gene TRBV19; 9 positions match TRBD1. The CDR3 has 15 amino acids. Germline values: CDR1 LNHDA, CDR2 SQIVND (reference sequence). With 7 bases clipped from V and 6 bases from J, the junction kept 10 bases outside the gene matches. The CDR3 coding sequence is TGTGCCAGTAATTGGCCGGGACAGGGCAGCAATGAGCAGTTCTTC. Translated: CASNWPGQGSNEQFF.

The genes are TRBV7-9 and TRBJ2-4, with TRBD1 identical over 8 bases. CDR3 size: 16 residues. After removal of 5 bases from V and 3 bases from J, the junction contained 9 bases not matched to a gene. Germline CDR1 and CDR2: SEHNR and FQNEAQ (reference sequence). The CDR3 is CASSLDRDRDKNIQYF. The CDR3 nucleotides read TGTGCCAGCAGCCTGGACAGGGATCGTGACAAAAACATTCAGTACTTC.

The chain links TRBV3-1 to TRBJ2-1, with TRBD2 as a possible D gene (5 bases). Germline-derived CDR1 and CDR2 are LGHDT and YNNKEL (reference sequence). CDR3 length: 16 amino acids. V was shortened by 0 bases and J by 2 bases, with 11 bases between the two germline ends. CDR3 sequence (DNA): TGTGCCAGCAGCCAAGATTGGCACGGGGCCTACAATGAGCAGTTCTTC. It encodes CASSQDWHGAYNEQFF.